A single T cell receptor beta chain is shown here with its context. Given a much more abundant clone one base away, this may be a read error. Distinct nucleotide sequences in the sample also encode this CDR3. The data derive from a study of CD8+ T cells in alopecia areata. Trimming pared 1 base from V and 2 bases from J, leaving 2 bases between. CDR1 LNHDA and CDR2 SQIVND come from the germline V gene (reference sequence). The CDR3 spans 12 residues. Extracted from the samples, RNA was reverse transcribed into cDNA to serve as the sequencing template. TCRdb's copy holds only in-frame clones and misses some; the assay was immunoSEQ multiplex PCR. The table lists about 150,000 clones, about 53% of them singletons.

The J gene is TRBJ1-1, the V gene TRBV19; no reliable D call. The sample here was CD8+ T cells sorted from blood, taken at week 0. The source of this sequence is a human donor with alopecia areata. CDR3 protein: CASSIGNTEAFF. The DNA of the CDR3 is TGTGCCAGTAGTATAGGTAACACTGAAGCTTTCTTT.